Listed here is a single TCR beta chain. Within 2 weeks of study entry, exposed participants had contacted a PCR-confirmed or clinician-diagnosed COVID-19 case. In the original analysis: By means of reference gene primer amplification, nucleated cell counts were estimated. Generated by immunoSEQ multiplex PCR, the TCRdb table keeps only in-frame clones and is missing some. D and trimming come from the DNA, and the V and J calls and clone size come from that table. The table lists approximately 280,000 clones, around 83% of them singletons, with 5% in the top ten. This entry is derived from a study of blood T cell repertoires in COVID-19. Overall study: The analysed material was cDNA or gDNA that came from T cells, B-cell-depleted T cells, or PBMCs.

Germline assignment: CDR1 SGHVS and CDR2 FQNEAQ. CDR3 length equals 14 residues. Trimming cost V 5 bases and J 8 bases, with 16 bases left between them. The chain joins TRBV7-8 to TRBJ2-1; D perhaps matches TRBD2 (5 bases). Sequences were obtained from PBMCs or T cells enriched from blood (not recorded which). The TCR sequence derives from a man aged 35-49 years who had been exposed to COVID-19. Written as DNA, the CDR3 is TGTGCCAGCAGCACAAGAGAGGGTATTTATGAGCAGTTCTTC. Its translation: CASSTREGIYEQFF.